A selection of T cell receptor beta chains follows, all from one sample in a study of T-cell reconstitution after alpha-beta-depleted transplantation in children. TCRdb reanalysed the PCR reads using MiXCR and keeps one entry per CDR3 protein. The data contain approximately 300,000 distinct CDR3 sequences, roughly a tenth of them singletons. The input for sequencing was PBMCs, taken before TCRalphabeta/CD19-depleted stem cell transplant. These receptors came from a boy under three years old with acute myeloid leukemia, due to receive a stem cell transplant. Both conserved end residues are part of each CDR3.

V gene: TRBV4-1
CDR3 protein: CASSRHSTSSYNEQFF

V gene: TRBV7-8
CDR3 protein: CASSSDWRGVYNEQFF

V gene: TRBV20-1
CDR3 protein: CSAREVKVLAADTQYF

V gene: TRBV10-3
CDR3 protein: CAIRTGGADTQYF

V gene: TRBV9
CDR3 protein: CASSEGLAGETDTQYF

V gene: TRBV3-1
CDR3 protein: CASSQVYRAYEQYF

V gene: TRBV10-2
CDR3 protein: CASSPTSGRTYEQYF

V gene: TRBV28
CDR3 protein: CASRHAGSGADTQYF

V gene: TRBV20-1
CDR3 protein: CCASPDREMAGEQYF

V gene: TRBV9
CDR3 protein: CASSVEWELTNGYTF

V gene: TRBV7-3
CDR3 protein: CASSQGGAGETQYF

V gene: TRBV5-4
CDR3 protein: CASSFGTGSYGYTF

V gene: TRBV28
CDR3 protein: CASSSDRKAPLYEQYF

V gene: TRBV5-5
CDR3 protein: CASSLWGKGGETQYF

V gene: TRBV5-1
CDR3 protein: CASSTAGTKSTDTQYF

V gene: TRBV6-5
CDR3 protein: CASSLAGGPSYNEQFF

V gene: TRBV19
CDR3 protein: CASSISLGGTYNEQFF

V gene: TRBV7-9
CDR3 protein: CASSSPTSVWETQYF

V gene: TRBV7-3
CDR3 protein: CASSQGRASAYNEQFF

V gene: TRBV2
CDR3 protein: CASSDTGKETQYF